This record looks at one T cell receptor beta chain sequence and its context. The antigen remains unidentified. This sample stems from a study of cytomegalovirus exposure and HLA in healthy donors. As for the study in general: An analysis done earlier identified approximately 120 million unique TCR beta sequences from approximately 170 million T cells.

This CDR3 is 11 amino acids long. Germline V lookup: CDR1 SQVTM, CDR2 ANQGSEA. Primers: 60 Vbeta forward and 13 Jbeta reverse. Here immunoSEQ multiplex PCR was the method, and the copy in TCRdb shows in-frame clones only, minus some. Of roughly 160,000 clones detected, less than 85% appear once; the ten largest clones hold about 4.5%. Whole-study results and caveats: In an earlier analysis, about 90% or about 30%: the productive usage of most TCR beta V segments. Follow-up analysis seemed to connect common viral pathogens with several of the most significant clusters identified.

Sequenced material: PBMCs. The receptor's source is a man in his forties in good health and CMV-seronegative. The gene calls are TRBV29-1 and TRBJ2-5; D is unclear. The J call may be in error: the DNA end matches TRBJ2-7 better. In nucleotides, the CDR3 is TGCAGCGTTGGACCGGGTACCGAGCAGTACTTC. This sequence encodes CSVGPGTEQYF.